This TCR beta chain emerged from a study of cytomegalovirus exposure and HLA in healthy donors. Worth noting for this clone: Antigen: not known.

60 Vbeta and 13 Jbeta primers were used in PCR. Assay used: immunoSEQ multiplex PCR; TCRdb lists only in-frame clones, some missing. The data show some 140,000 clones, roughly 80% seen once. The study, taken as a whole, reports: In a later analysis, HLA-associated beta chains showed higher expansion and lower generation probabilities than comparable chains. Specificity of three CMV-associated chains for CMV antigens was verified in vitro. A cluster of highly shared sequence variants was likely a sequencing artifact. The classifier reportedly diagnosed cytomegalovirus status with high sensitivity and specificity.

Trimming removed 2 bases from V and 4 bases from J; junction bases left unmatched: 4. CDR1 and CDR2 from the germline V gene are SGHDT and YYEEEE. The CDR3 contains 14 residues. The TCR originated in a man aged 18 to 35 in good health and CMV-seronegative. The sample consisted of PBMCs. The chain couples TRBV5-6 to TRBJ1-2, with 8 bases matching TRBD1. The CDR3, as DNA: TGTGCCAGCAGCTTCGGGACAGGCAGCTATGGCTACACCTTC. Translated: CASSFGTGSYGYTF.